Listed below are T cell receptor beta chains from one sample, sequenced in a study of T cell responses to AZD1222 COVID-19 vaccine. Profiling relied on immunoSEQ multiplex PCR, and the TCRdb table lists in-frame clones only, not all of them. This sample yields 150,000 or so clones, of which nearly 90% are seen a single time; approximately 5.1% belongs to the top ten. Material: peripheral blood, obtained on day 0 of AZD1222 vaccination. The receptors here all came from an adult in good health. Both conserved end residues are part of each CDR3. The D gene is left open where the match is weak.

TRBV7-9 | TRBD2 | CASKGLAANTGELFF
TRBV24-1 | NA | CATSDPSIFTQYF
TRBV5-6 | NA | CASSNFQGRISGNTIYF
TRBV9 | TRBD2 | CASSLGVAGNIYNEQFF
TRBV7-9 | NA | CASSWEVRGTEAFF
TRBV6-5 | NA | CASSFAGGYGYTF
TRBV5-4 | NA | CASSRSHETQYF
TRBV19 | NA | CASSIGLSYGEQFF
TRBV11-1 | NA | CASSSTTGISNTQYF
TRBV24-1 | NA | CATSDPSTDTQYF
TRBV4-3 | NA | CASSQGGGAGANVLTF
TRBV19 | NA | CASNVRGRNSNQPQHF
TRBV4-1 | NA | CASSRAAVQETQYF
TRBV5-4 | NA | CASSSTNQNYGYTF
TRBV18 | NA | CASSPGIGGGRNQPQHF
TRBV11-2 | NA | CASSLGISAGRFGYTF
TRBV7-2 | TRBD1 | CASSLTGGYEQYF
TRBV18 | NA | CATGRRGGDTEAFF
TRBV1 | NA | CTSSQDAGQGLPMGNSPLHF
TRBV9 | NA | CASSPPQGRAAEAFF
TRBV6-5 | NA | CASQLSRPSYEQYF
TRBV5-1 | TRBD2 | CASSLVPPSGSGETQYF
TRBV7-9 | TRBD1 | CASSLRGQGPYGYTF
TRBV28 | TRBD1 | CASISAGQGFTGELFF
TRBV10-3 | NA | CAIKGRVNTGELFF
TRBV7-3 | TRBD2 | CASSRRGGRAYNEQFF